The 11 T cell receptor beta chains below all came from one sample that was sequenced in a study of OX40 agonist ivuxolimab in advanced cancers. TCRdb keeps only in-frame clones here, not all; method: immunoSEQ multiplex PCR. The sample holds 50,000 to 60,000 clones; 75% to 90% are singletons and the top ten take approximately 5%. This sample comprised CD4+ or CD8+ T cells sorted from blood, obtained in a trial of the OX40 agonist ivuxolimab. These receptors were collected from an adult with an advanced solid tumor such as melanoma, head and neck, liver or kidney cancer.

The sample holds one count of this clone. J is TRBJ2-7 and V is TRBV7-8; TRBD1 might be the D (6 bases). CDR3 length: 16 residues. The ends were cut back, 5 bases at V and 0 bases at J, with 17 bases in the middle. The germline gives CDR1 SGHVS, CDR2 FQNEAQ. CDR3 residues: CASSRLDRKISYEQYF. CDR3 DNA sequence: TGTGCCAGCAGCCGTTTAGACAGGAAGATCTCCTACGAGCAGTACTTC.

The chain carries TRBV4-1 and TRBJ2-5, with a weak D call TRBD1 (5 bases). Per germline, CDR1 MGHRA and CDR2 YSYEKL. The CDR3 has 17 amino acids. Trimming shortened V by 1 base and J by 0 bases, and 15 bases separated the two germline ends. The CDR3 reads CASSQGVGQSYQETQYF. DNA of the CDR3: TGCGCCAGCAGCCAAGGAGTGGGGCAGTCGTACCAAGAGACCCAGTACTTC.

In its sample, this clone was seen once. This chain uses TRBV2 with TRBJ2-5; TRBD1 aligns across 11 bases. Losses at the gene ends were 11 bases for V and 4 bases for J; bases not matched to a gene: 3. CDR1 is SNHLY and CDR2 is FYNNEI in the germline V gene. This CDR3 has 12 amino acids. The CDR3 sequence is CAGQGAGETQYF. As DNA, the CDR3 is TGTGCCGGACAGGGGGCAGGAGAGACCCAGTACTTC.

This clone was detected once. The J gene is TRBJ2-1, the V gene TRBV5-1; TRBD2 aligns across 9 bases. Germline CDR1 SGHRS, CDR2 YFSETQ. V dropped 3 bases and J dropped 6; count of bases not matched to a gene: 7. The CDR3 totals 15 residues. DNA of the CDR3: TGCGCCAGCAGCTCAAATAGCGGGAGTAGCAATGAGCAGTTCTTC. Protein: CASSSNSGSSNEQFF.

The gene calls are TRBV9 and TRBJ2-7; maybe TRBD2 (6 bases). V dropped 4 bases and J dropped 5 bases, with 13 bases sitting between them. The CDR3 sequence is 13 residues long. CDR1 and CDR2 (germline): SGDLS, YYNGEE. The CDR3 is CASSIRLEDEQYF. CDR3 bases: TGTGCCAGCAGCATACGACTAGAGGACGAGCAGTACTTC.

The chain employs TRBV5-1 and TRBJ2-5; no reliable D call. Germline assignment: CDR1 SGHRS and CDR2 YFSETQ. CDR3 size: 15 residues. Trimming stripped 6 bases from V and 0 bases from J, with 15 bases between. The CDR3 reads CASMVGIGYQETQYF. The CDR3 nucleotides read TGCGCCAGCATGGTGGGAATTGGATACCAAGAGACCCAGTACTTC.

The chain has TRBV25-1 and TRBJ2-5; tentatively, D is TRBD1 or TRBD2 (7 bases each). CDR1 is MGHDK, CDR2 SYGVNS, per germline. Trimming left V 6 bases short and J 0 bases short, with 14 bases between. The CDR3 runs to 15 residues. In DNA, the CDR3 is TGTGCCAGCAGCCCAGGGGGGGGGTACCAAGAGACCCAGTACTTC. It codes for CASSPGGGYQETQYF.

The rearrangement uses TRBV7-2 and TRBJ2-1, with 10 bases lining up with TRBD2. With 2 bases clipped from V and 9 bases from J, the junction kept 10 bases outside the gene matches. Germline assignment: CDR1 SGHTA and CDR2 FQGNSA. CDR3 length: 16 amino acids. The CDR3 sequence: CASSLFASGGPGEQFF. The CDR3 nucleotides are TGTGCCAGCAGCTTATTCGCTAGCGGGGGTCCGGGTGAGCAGTTCTTC.

The chain recombines TRBV2 with TRBJ2-1; the D is unclear. The CDR3 has 10 amino acids. The germline V gene has CDR1 SNHLY and CDR2 FYNNEI. Trimming left V 7 bases short and J 8 bases short, with 6 bases between. CDR3 residues: CASNLDEQFF. As DNA, the CDR3 is TGTGCCAGCAATTTGGATGAGCAGTTCTTC.

In this sample, this clone turned up once. In nucleotides, the CDR3 is TGTGCCAGCAGCCAAGAAGAGGGACTAGCGGGGCCAGATACGCAGTATTTT. Translation: CASSQEEGLAGPDTQYF. The chain recombines TRBV4-2 with TRBJ2-3, with 13 positions matching TRBD2. Germline lookup yields CDR1 LGHNA and CDR2 YNFKEQ. The CDR3 loop spans 17 amino acids. With V trimmed by 0 bases and J by 4 bases, 4 bases remained unmatched.

This chain connects TRBV6-1 to TRBJ1-5; D not certain. Germline V gene sequence: CDR1 MNHNS, CDR2 SASEGT. Deletions cut 8 bases from V and 2 bases from J, with 16 bases between. The CDR3 has 15 amino acids. The CDR3 reads CASDIVSGGNQPQHF. CDR3 DNA sequence: TGTGCCAGCGACATCGTGTCAGGAGGCAATCAGCCCCAGCATTTT.